This TCR beta chain appears in the sequencing data of a study of cytomegalovirus exposure and HLA in healthy donors. Study context: A subsequent analysis stated that the 90 to 150 validation repertoires were run on the same platform as the roughly 670 first-cohort repertoires.

A remark on this clone: The target antigen is unknown.

Regarding the study as a whole: Rare TCR sequences predominated, though certain public TCRs were found in many donors. Cytomegalovirus association was assigned to approximately 180 TCR beta chains.

While the first cohort had fewer than 850 subjects, the donors belonged to the separate validation cohort of fewer than 150 subjects. The ends lost 3 bases at V and 1 base at J; junction bases unmatched: 7. The V gene's germline CDR1 is LNHNV and CDR2 YYDKDF (reference sequence). The CDR3 spans 16 residues. Clones were sequenced by immunoSEQ multiplex PCR, and TCRdb holds only the in-frame ones, with some missing. This table has 150,000 to 200,000 clones, roughly 89% appearing once. The sample comprised PBMCs. The chain carries TRBV15 and TRBJ2-5, with 8 bases identical to TRBD2. The TCR was taken from a woman under 30 in good health and CMV-seropositive. The CDR3, as DNA: TGTGCCACCAGCAGGAGGGTAGCGGGGACCCAAGAGACCCAGTACTTC. This encodes CATSRRVAGTQETQYF.